These 5 T cell receptor beta chains came from one sample sequenced in a study of blood T cell repertoires in COVID-19 (dated by TCRdb to 2018 to 2021). The library was obtained by the immunoSEQ multiplex PCR assay. TCRdb retrieved this table from immuneACCESS and kept in-frame rearrangements only. Not all clones are present; in checked studies, unresolved V genes account for under half, and no reason is known for the remainder. The sample table lists some 260,000 clones, around 80% of them with a count of one. The ten largest make up approximately 4% of the sample. The material sequenced was PBMCs or T cells enriched from blood (not recorded which). The receptors come from a young man with acute COVID-19.

The sample holds one count of this clone. The chain is built from TRBV24-1 and TRBJ2-3; TRBD1 is a possible D gene (6 bases). The CDR3 has 15 residues. CDR1 is KGHDR and CDR2 is SFDVKD in the germline V gene. V was trimmed by 5 bases and J by 2 bases, leaving 13 bases between them. CDR3 nucleotides: TGTGCCACCAGTGGGGGTGGACAGACCACAGATACGCAGTATTTT. This encodes CATSGGGQTTDTQYF.

This chain connects TRBV28 to TRBJ1-4, with D perhaps TRBD1 (6 bases). Trimming shortened V by 10 bases and J by 8 bases, and 20 bases separated the two germline ends. CDR3 size: 14 residues. CDR1 is MDHEN, CDR2 SYDVKM, per germline. The CDR3: CATCQGTPTEKLFF. CDR3 in DNA: TGTGCCACCTGCCAGGGGACACCGACCGAAAAACTGTTTTTT.

The V and J genes are TRBV10-3 and TRBJ2-5, with 9 bases fitting TRBD1. Germline V lookup: CDR1 ENHRY, CDR2 SYGVKD. CDR3 length: 15 residues. The V segment lost 2 bases and the J segment 7 bases; nucleotides outside the gene matches: 8. The CDR3 region is CAISETGTGSATQYF. The CDR3 nucleotides are TGTGCCATCAGTGAGACCGGGACAGGGTCCGCGACCCAGTACTTC.

Details on this clone: This same CDR3 is encoded by further DNA sequences in the sample. The chain links TRBV19 to TRBJ1-1; no definite D call. Trimming took 3 bases from V and 0 from J, leaving 8 bases between them. Germline CDR1 is LNHDA and CDR2 is SQIVND (reference sequence). This CDR3 has 14 residues. As DNA, the CDR3 is TGTGCCAGTAGTATGCGGGTTTTGAACACTGAAGCTTTCTTT. Translation gives CASSMRVLNTEAFF.

The chain has TRBV6-6 and TRBJ2-2; D unresolved. The length of the CDR3 is 12 residues. CDR1 is MNHNY and CDR2 is SVGAGI in the germline V gene (reference sequence). The V and J ends lost 6 bases and 5 bases respectively, with 7 bases between them. In DNA, the CDR3 is TGTGCCAGCAGGACAAAAACCGGGGAGCTGTTTTTT. It yields the protein CASRTKTGELFF.